These T cell receptor beta chains were read from a single sample in a study of long-term antiretroviral therapy in people with HIV. Sequencing used immunoSEQ multiplex PCR; TCRdb keeps in-frame clones, though not all of them. There are about 25,000 clones in the sample; just over 85% occur only once, and less than 20% lies in the top ten. Material: unsorted PBMCs, obtained 1.2 years after starting antiretroviral therapy. The receptors come from a man in his fifties or sixties with HIV. Both conserved end residues are part of each CDR3. The D gene is left open where the match is weak. Rows give clone size only sometimes, using once, few, many, or a class for an expanded clone.

TRBJ1-1 TRBV2 - - CASQWFSNTEAFF TGTGCCAGCCAATGGTTCTCAAACACTGAAGCTTTCTTT
TRBJ1-4 TRBV28 - - CASSSAGNRATNEKLFF TGTGCCAGCAGTTCTGCAGGGAACCGAGCAACTAATGAAAAACTGTTTTTT
TRBJ2-7 TRBV28 - - CASSSDYEQYF TGTGCCAGCAGTTCTGACTACGAGCAGTACTTC
TRBJ2-7 TRBV5-5 - TRBD1 CASSYRGTASYEQYF TGTGCCAGCAGCTACAGGGGGACGGCGTCCTACGAGCAGTACTTC
TRBJ1-1 TRBV7-3 - - CASSLWQNTEAFF TGTGCCAGCAGCTTATGGCAGAACACTGAAGCTTTCTTT
TRBJ2-1 TRBV6-6 - TRBD1 CASSSPRDRAYNEQFF TGTGCCAGCAGTTCTCCCCGGGACAGAGCGTACAATGAGCAGTTCTTC
TRBJ1-4 TRBV7-9 - - CASSPLSRHSTNEKLFF TGTGCCAGCAGCCCACTCTCCCGACACTCAACTAATGAAAAACTGTTTTTT
TRBJ2-2 TRBV4-2 - TRBD2 CASSQGGLAGETGELFF TGTGCCAGCAGCCAAGGCGGGCTAGCGGGGGAGACCGGGGAGCTGTTTTTT
TRBJ2-6 TRBV30 - - CACGGMERNSGANVLTF TGTGCCTGTGGGGGGATGGAGCGGAACTCTGGGGCCAACGTCCTGACTTTC
TRBJ2-5 TRBV28 - TRBD2 CASSTPSGRLRAQYF TGTGCCAGCAGCACGCCTAGCGGGCGGCTAAGGGCCCAGTACTTC
TRBJ1-1 TRBV18 - - CASSPRGLNTEAFF TGTGCCAGCTCACCACGGGGCCTGAACACTGAAGCTTTCTTT
TRBJ2-6 TRBV19 - - CASSPTSRWASGANVLTF TGTGCCAGTAGCCCTACTAGTCGTTGGGCCTCTGGGGCCAACGTCCTGACTTTC
TRBJ1-1 TRBV7-8 - - CASSLVGRNTEAFF TGTGCCAGCAGCTTAGTAGGGAGGAACACTGAAGCTTTCTTT
TRBJ2-6 TRBV18 - - CASSPGAAGGANVLTF TGTGCCAGCTCACCGGGGGCTGCCGGGGGGGCCAACGTCCTGACTTTC
TRBJ2-2 TRBV11-2 medium-sized - CASSLSGWDTGELFF TGTGCCAGCAGCTTATCGGGGTGGGACACCGGGGAGCTGTTTTTT
TRBJ1-1 TRBV28 - - CASRPPGQINTEAFF TGTGCCAGCAGGCCTCCCGGACAGATTAACACTGAAGCTTTCTTT
TRBJ2-7 TRBV7-9 - - CASSLADSMGHEQYF TGTGCCAGCAGCTTAGCGGACAGTATGGGCCACGAGCAGTACTTC
TRBJ2-3 TRBV5-1 - TRBD2 CASSRLGRGGTDTQYF TGCGCCAGCAGCCGCCTCGGGCGGGGGGGCACAGATACGCAGTATTTT
TRBJ1-1 TRBV11-3 - - CASRAGPNTEAFF TGTGCCAGCAGAGCGGGACCGAACACTGAAGCTTTCTTT
TRBJ2-5 TRBV7-2 - - CASSLGDSRETQYF TGTGCCAGCAGCTTGGGGGACTCCCGAGAGACCCAGTACTTC
TRBJ1-5 TRBV18 - - CASSPDRSEGPQHF TGTGCCAGCTCACCGGACAGAAGTGAGGGGCCCCAGCATTTT
TRBJ1-2 TRBV9 - - CASSVGGNYGYTF TGTGCCAGCAGCGTAGGTGGGAACTATGGCTACACCTTC
TRBJ2-3 TRBV19 - - CASSLFRQSSTDTQYF TGTGCCAGTAGTCTCTTTCGACAGTCCTCCACAGATACGCAGTATTTT
TRBJ1-5 TRBV18 - - CASSQQYSNQPQHF TGTGCCAGCTCACAACAGTATAGCAATCAGCCCCAGCATTTT
TRBJ2-1 TRBV9 - TRBD1 CASSVGPGTGMLSDYNEQFF TGTGCCAGCAGCGTAGGGCCTGGGACAGGCATGTTATCGGACTACAATGAGCAGTTCTTC
TRBJ1-1 TRBV29-1 - - CSVEDPKGRTEAFF TGCAGCGTTGAAGATCCCAAGGGGCGCACTGAAGCTTTCTTT
TRBJ1-4 TRBV13 - TRBD1 CASSPGQVPEKLFF TGTGCCAGCAGCCCCGGACAGGTCCCTGAAAAACTGTTTTTT
TRBJ2-7 TRBV5-4 once - CASSLDRYEQYF TGTGCCAGCAGCTTAGACAGGTACGAGCAGTACTTC
TRBJ2-2 TRBV4-1 - TRBD1 CASSQVGQRPGLFF TGCGCCAGCAGCCAAGTGGGACAGCGCCCCGGGCTGTTTTTT
TRBJ1-2 TRBV5-6 - - CASSLTGILLYTF TGTGCCAGCAGCTTGACGGGCATCCTGCTCTACACCTTC
TRBJ2-5 TRBV6-5 - - CASSYSGAGSGETQYF TGTGCCAGCAGTTACTCGGGGGCAGGGAGTGGAGAGACCCAGTACTTC
TRBJ1-2 TRBV14 - - CASSQGIYGYTF TGTGCCAGCAGCCAAGGCATCTATGGCTACACCTTC
TRBJ2-2 TRBV7-6 - - CASSLGEWAGELFF TGTGCCAGCAGCTTAGGAGAGTGGGCCGGGGAGCTGTTTTTT
TRBJ1-4 TRBV20-1 - - CSLGREKLFF TGCAGCTTAGGGCGTGAAAAACTGTTTTTT